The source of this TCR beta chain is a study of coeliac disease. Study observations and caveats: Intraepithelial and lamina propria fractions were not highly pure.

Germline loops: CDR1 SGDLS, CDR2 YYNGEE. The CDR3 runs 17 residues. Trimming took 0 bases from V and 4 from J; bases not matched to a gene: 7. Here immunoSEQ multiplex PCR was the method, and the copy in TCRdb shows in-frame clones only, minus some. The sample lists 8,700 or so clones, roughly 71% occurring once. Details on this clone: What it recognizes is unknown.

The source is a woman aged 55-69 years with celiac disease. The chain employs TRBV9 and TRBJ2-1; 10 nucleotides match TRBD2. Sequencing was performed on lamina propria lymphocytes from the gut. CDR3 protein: CASSVVGTSGTYNEQFF. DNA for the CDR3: TGTGCCAGCAGCGTAGTAGGTACTAGCGGGACTTACAATGAGCAGTTCTTC.